This paragraph covers one T cell receptor beta chain sequence. This sample stems from a study of blood T cell repertoires in COVID-19. Study-level information: Acute and convalescent COVID-19 specimens originated in the United States, Italy and Spain.

Trimming took off 0 bases at V and 1 base at J, with 6 bases between the two ends. From germline, CDR1 is MNHNS and CDR2 SASEGT. This CDR3 has 14 residues. As processed by the authors: Nucleated cell number was recorded as an estimate derived from reference gene primer amplification. Using immunoSEQ multiplex PCR, the repertoire was profiled, and TCRdb retains in-frame clones only, with some absent. V and J calls and clone size are given by that table; D and trimming were obtained from the DNA. The sample comprises over 60,000 clones, roughly 84% of which are singletons, and roughly 12% rests with the top ten.

The chain joins TRBV6-1 to TRBJ1-1; D gene uncertain. The receptor comes from a human donor in a cohort sampled during active COVID-19. Material for sequencing was peripheral blood. CDR3 DNA sequence: TGTGCCAGCAGTGAAGCGCACTGGAACACTGAAGCTTTCTTT. This codes for CASSEAHWNTEAFF.